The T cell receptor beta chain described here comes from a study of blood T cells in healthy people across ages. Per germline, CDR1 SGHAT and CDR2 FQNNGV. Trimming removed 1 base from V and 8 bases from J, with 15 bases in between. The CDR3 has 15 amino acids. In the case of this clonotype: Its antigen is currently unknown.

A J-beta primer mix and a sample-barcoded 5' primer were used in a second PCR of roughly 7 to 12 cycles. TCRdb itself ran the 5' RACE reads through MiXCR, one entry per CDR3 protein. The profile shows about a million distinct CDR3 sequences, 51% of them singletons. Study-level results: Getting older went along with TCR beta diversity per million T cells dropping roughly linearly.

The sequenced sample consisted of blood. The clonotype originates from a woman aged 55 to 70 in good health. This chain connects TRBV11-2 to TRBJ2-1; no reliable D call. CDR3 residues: CASSLVAISGHEQFF. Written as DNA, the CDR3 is TGTGCCAGCAGCTTAGTGGCGATAAGTGGCCATGAGCAGTTCTTC.